This T cell receptor (beta chain) came from a study of T-cell reconstitution after alpha-beta-depleted transplantation in children (dated by TCRdb to 2015 to 2016). For the study in its entirety: Using TCR repertoire profiling, the study followed T-cell immune reconstitution in a quantitative way in children after TCRalphabeta/CD19-depleted allogeneic hematopoietic cell transplantation.

Library creation used PCR. These reads were obtained on an Illumina HiSeq 2500. TCR library preparation used molecular barcoding, with unique molecular identifiers applied to normalize quantification of the TCRbeta repertoire. TCRdb ran its own pipeline on the public reads, namely fastp trimming at Q25 and MiXCR clone calling, and kept in-frame beta chains. Each CDR3 protein gets just one entry, which takes the most common genes and DNA from the rows behind it. This sample is represented by 83,000 or so distinct CDR3 sequences; roughly 8.8% of them were singletons. The top ten clonotypes cover more than 6.5% of the sample. Comment on this clonotype: The antigen this receptor binds is unknown. A much larger clone differs by one base, so this may be a read error.

The cysteine opens and the phenylalanine closes a CDR3 of 21 amino acids. Solely the CDR3 DNA is kept, with 63 bases framed from the first base. Sequences KGHDR (CDR1) and SFDVKD (CDR2) are obtained from the germline V gene. Here the chain combines TRBV24-1 and TRBJ2-3, and 11 bases in between align with TRBD1. This clonotype originated in a human donor who donated a stem cell graft to a child with congenital amegakaryocytic thrombocytopenia. Sequenced here: PBMCs from the stem cell graft donor, sampled from the stem cell graft. The nucleotide sequence reads as follows: TGTGCCGCCAGTGAGCCTCCCGCGGACAGGGGGCCCCACCCTAGCACAGATACGCAGTATTTT. It is translated as CAASEPPADRGPHPSTDTQYF.